The rows below give T cell receptor beta chains drawn from one sample of a study of cytomegalovirus exposure and HLA in healthy donors. Data came from immunoSEQ multiplex PCR; TCRdb stores just in-frame clones and leaves some out. The sample records tens of thousands of clones, around 72% being singletons. Sequences were obtained from PBMCs. The receptors here all came from a woman in her thirties in good health and CMV-seropositive. The CDR3 runs from the conserved cysteine through the conserved F or W. A D gene is named only where the DNA matches it firmly. Rows give clone size only sometimes, using once, few, many, or a class for an expanded clone.

TGTGCCAGCACAACTAGCGGGAGAGTCGACAATGAGCAGTTCTTC,CASTTSGRVDNEQFF,TRBJ2-1,.,TRBV5-4,TRBD2
TGTGCCACCAGCATCAGCGGGACCCCCAAAAATGAGCAGTTCTTC,CATSISGTPKNEQFF,TRBJ2-1,few,TRBV15,TRBD2
TGTGCCACCAGCAAGGAGGGCTCTTACAATGAGCAGTTCTTC,CATSKEGSYNEQFF,TRBJ2-1,.,TRBV15,.
TGTGCCACGTCCCGGTACAATGAGCAGTTCTTC,CATSRYNEQFF,TRBJ2-1,.,TRBV27,.
TGTGCCAGCAGTTTGGCCGGACAGGGGATTAACTATGGCTACACCTTC,CASSLAGQGINYGYTF,TRBJ1-2,.,TRBV28,TRBD1
TGTGCCAGCAGCTTAGACCGCTACTCCTACGAGCAGTACTTC,CASSLDRYSYEQYF,TRBJ2-7,.,TRBV11-2,.
TGTGCCACCAGCAGAGAGGGGACAGGGATCGGGGAGCTGTTTTTT,CATSREGTGIGELFF,TRBJ2-2,.,TRBV15,TRBD1
TGCGCCAGCAGCTCACTGCCCAGCACAGATACGCAGTATTTT,CASSSLPSTDTQYF,TRBJ2-3,.,TRBV5-1,.
TGTGCCAGCAGCTTACCGGGAGCGTACGAGCAGTACTTC,CASSLPGAYEQYF,TRBJ2-7,.,TRBV7-8,.
TGTGCCAGCAGTTTCCTGTTCACTGAAGCTTTCTTT,CASSFLFTEAFF,TRBJ1-1,few,TRBV28,.
TGCGCCAGCAGCCTCGCCGGGACAGGGATCTTCTTC,CASSLAGTGIFF,TRBJ2-1,.,TRBV4-1,TRBD1
TGTGCCAGCAGCTTGGGACAGGGGCGGACTGAAGCTTTCTTT,CASSLGQGRTEAFF,TRBJ1-1,.,TRBV9,TRBD1
TGTGCCAGCAGTTTGTCCGTCCTTAATTCACCCCTCCACTTT,CASSLSVLNSPLHF,TRBJ1-6,.,TRBV27,.
TGCGCCAGCAGCTCTAACCCGGGACAGGAAAGAAATGGCTACACCTTC,CASSSNPGQERNGYTF,TRBJ1-2,.,TRBV5-1,TRBD1
TGTGCCTGGAGTCGGCCGGGGAGCAATCAGCCCCAGCATTTT,CAWSRPGSNQPQHF,TRBJ1-5,.,TRBV30,.
TGTGCCAGCAGTTACCGGGGCGGCGGGGTCGAGCAGTACTTC,CASSYRGGGVEQYF,TRBJ2-7,.,TRBV6-5,.
TGTGCCAGCAGTGAAGTCCCAGGGGGCTCTGGATATAGCAATCAGCCCCAGCATTTT,CASSEVPGGSGYSNQPQHF,TRBJ1-5,.,TRBV6-1,TRBD1
TGTGCCAGCAGTTATGGCAGGGGAACCTACGAGCAGTACTTC,CASSYGRGTYEQYF,TRBJ2-7,.,TRBV6-6,.
TGTGCCAGCAGCCACCGGAGGACAGGGGGCGATGGGAAGACCCAGTACTTC,CASSHRRTGGDGKTQYF,TRBJ2-5,.,TRBV7-8,TRBD1
TGTGCCAGCAGAAAAGACACCCAGTACGAGCAGTACTTC,CASRKDTQYEQYF,TRBJ2-7,.,TRBV5-4,.
TGTGCCAGCAGACCGAGACAGTACCAAGAGACCCAGTACTTC,CASRPRQYQETQYF,TRBJ2-5,.,TRBV28,.
TGTGCCAGCAGCTCGAAGACAGGACACGAAGAGACCCAGTACTTC,CASSSKTGHEETQYF,TRBJ2-5,.,TRBV5-4,.
TGTGCCAGCAGCTCCGGGGGGAGCGGGACGGGCCGTGAGCAGTTCTTC,CASSSGGSGTGREQFF,TRBJ2-1,.,TRBV5-4,TRBD2
TGTGCCAGCCGGTGGGGCATTTCCTACGAGCAGTACTTC,CASRWGISYEQYF,TRBJ2-7,once,TRBV6-1,.
TGCAGCGTTGCCAGGACCCTACGGGGTGAAAAACTGTTTTTT,CSVARTLRGEKLFF,TRBJ1-4,.,TRBV29-1,.
TGTGCCTGGAGGGCAGGTAGCACTGAAGCTTTCTTT,CAWRAGSTEAFF,TRBJ1-1,.,TRBV30,.
TGTGCCAGCAGCTTGGACTCCAACAATGAGCAGTTCTTC,CASSLDSNNEQFF,TRBJ2-1,.,TRBV11-2,.
TGTGCCAGCAGTGACCCGGGGACAGGGTTAGATACGCAGTATTTT,CASSDPGTGLDTQYF,TRBJ2-3,.,TRBV6-1,TRBD1
TGTGCCAGCAGCTTAGACGACGGGAATGAGCAGTTCTTC,CASSLDDGNEQFF,TRBJ2-1,.,TRBV7-2,.
TGTGCCTGGAGCGGGCAGGGGAATGAAAAACTGTTTTTT,CAWSGQGNEKLFF,TRBJ1-4,few,TRBV30,.
TGTGCCAGCAAAATTACAGGGGGCGATGAGACCCAGTACTTC,CASKITGGDETQYF,TRBJ2-5,.,TRBV27,TRBD1
TGTGCCAGCAGCAATGAAGTGCGCACCGGGGAGCTGTTTTTT,CASSNEVRTGELFF,TRBJ2-2,.,TRBV21-1,.
TGCGCCAGCAGCTTGGGGGGACTGAACACCGGGGAGCTGTTTTTT,CASSLGGLNTGELFF,TRBJ2-2,.,TRBV5-1,.
TGTGCCAGCGGGTCCTTAGCGGGAACCGGGGAGCTGTTTTTT,CASGSLAGTGELFF,TRBJ2-2,.,TRBV28,TRBD2
TGTGCCAGTAGCTCTAGCGGGAGCTCCTACGAGCAGTACTTC,CASSSSGSSYEQYF,TRBJ2-7,.,TRBV19,TRBD2
TGTGCCAGCAGCTTAGTTCTAGCGGGAGACGCCTACGAGCAGTACTTC,CASSLVLAGDAYEQYF,TRBJ2-7,.,TRBV7-9,TRBD2
TGCGCCAGCAGTTATGACAGGGCCGCCTACAATGAGCAGTTCTTC,CASSYDRAAYNEQFF,TRBJ2-1,.,TRBV5-1,TRBD1
TGTGCCAGCAACGAGCGGACAGGGTCAGGCTATGGCTACACCTTC,CASNERTGSGYGYTF,TRBJ1-2,few,TRBV6-5,TRBD1
TGCAGCGTGATCCTACTAGCGGGTCCTGCCGGGGAGCTGTTTTTT,CSVILLAGPAGELFF,TRBJ2-2,.,TRBV29-1,TRBD2
TGTGCCAGCAGCCCCTGGACAGACACTGAAGCTTTCTTT,CASSPWTDTEAFF,TRBJ1-1,.,TRBV7-2,.
TGTGCCAGCAGTGAATATACTAGCGGGAGAGGGGGGGGCAATGAGCAGTTCTTC,CASSEYTSGRGGGNEQFF,TRBJ2-1,.,TRBV25-1,TRBD2
TGCAGCGTTGCCGGGACTAGCGGGGAGAGAGATACGCAGTATTTT,CSVAGTSGERDTQYF,TRBJ2-3,.,TRBV29-1,TRBD2
TGCGCCAGCAGCCCTGTAGGGGTGTACGAGCAGTACTTC,CASSPVGVYEQYF,TRBJ2-7,.,TRBV5-1,.
TGCGCCAGCAGTCAATTCGAGTGGGACAGGGCATCTCAGCCCCAGCATTTT,CASSQFEWDRASQPQHF,TRBJ1-5,.,TRBV23-1,TRBD1
TGTGCCACCAGCAGAGATAGGGACTCCTTCGGCAATGAGCAGTTCTTC,CATSRDRDSFGNEQFF,TRBJ2-1,.,TRBV15,.
TGCGCCAGCAGCTTGGGTGGGAGGGCCAACAATGAGCAGTTCTTC,CASSLGGRANNEQFF,TRBJ2-1,.,TRBV5-1,TRBD2
TGTGCCAGCAGCCAAGACCGTCGGGCTAGCGGTTCCTACAATGAGCAGTTCTTC,CASSQDRRASGSYNEQFF,TRBJ2-1,many,TRBV14,TRBD2
TGTGCCAGCAGCGTCACTGGACAGGGGGCTAACTATGGCTACACCTTC,CASSVTGQGANYGYTF,TRBJ1-2,.,TRBV7-9,TRBD1
TGCGCCAGCAGCCAAATGAGAGATTACGAGCAGTACTTC,CASSQMRDYEQYF,TRBJ2-7,few,TRBV4-3,.
TGTGCCAGCAGGGCCTTAGTGTTGCGGCCGGCTGGCGAGCAGTACTTC,CASRALVLRPAGEQYF,TRBJ2-7,.,TRBV6-6,.
TGTGCCAGCAGCCCCGTCCCGGGAGCAGGGCCCTACGAGCAGTACTTC,CASSPVPGAGPYEQYF,TRBJ2-7,.,TRBV27,.
TGTGCCTGGGGAGGGGATGCCAAAAACATTCAGTACTTC,CAWGGDAKNIQYF,TRBJ2-4,few,TRBV30,.
TGTGCCTGGAGTGACGACAGGGACCGCGGGAGGCGGGCCAACGTCCTGACTTTC,CAWSDDRDRGRRANVLTF,TRBJ2-6,few,TRBV30,.
TGTGCCAGCAGCTTAGCGGGCAGGGTTGCTGAAGCTTTCTTT,CASSLAGRVAEAFF,TRBJ1-1,.,TRBV11-2,.